This TCR beta chain is drawn from a study of blood T cell repertoires in COVID-19. Study background: Collection of acute and convalescent COVID-19 samples took place in the United States, Italy and Spain. T cells, B-cell-depleted T cells, or PBMCs supplied cDNA or gDNA.

V was shortened by 0 bases and J by 5 bases, with 15 bases between the two germline ends. CDR1 SGHDT and CDR2 YYEEEE come from the germline V gene. This CDR3 spans 17 amino acids. Generated by immunoSEQ multiplex PCR, the TCRdb table keeps only in-frame clones and is missing some. Of 75,000 to 100,000 clones in the sample, approximately 90% were seen once. This TCR derives from a human donor in a cohort sampled during active COVID-19. Sample: peripheral blood. V gene TRBV5-6 combines with J gene TRBJ1-6; D ambiguous. CDR3 bases: TGTGCCAGCAGCTTGGGGGATCCGGGATGGAATAATTCACCCCTCCACTTT. As protein: CASSLGDPGWNNSPLHF.